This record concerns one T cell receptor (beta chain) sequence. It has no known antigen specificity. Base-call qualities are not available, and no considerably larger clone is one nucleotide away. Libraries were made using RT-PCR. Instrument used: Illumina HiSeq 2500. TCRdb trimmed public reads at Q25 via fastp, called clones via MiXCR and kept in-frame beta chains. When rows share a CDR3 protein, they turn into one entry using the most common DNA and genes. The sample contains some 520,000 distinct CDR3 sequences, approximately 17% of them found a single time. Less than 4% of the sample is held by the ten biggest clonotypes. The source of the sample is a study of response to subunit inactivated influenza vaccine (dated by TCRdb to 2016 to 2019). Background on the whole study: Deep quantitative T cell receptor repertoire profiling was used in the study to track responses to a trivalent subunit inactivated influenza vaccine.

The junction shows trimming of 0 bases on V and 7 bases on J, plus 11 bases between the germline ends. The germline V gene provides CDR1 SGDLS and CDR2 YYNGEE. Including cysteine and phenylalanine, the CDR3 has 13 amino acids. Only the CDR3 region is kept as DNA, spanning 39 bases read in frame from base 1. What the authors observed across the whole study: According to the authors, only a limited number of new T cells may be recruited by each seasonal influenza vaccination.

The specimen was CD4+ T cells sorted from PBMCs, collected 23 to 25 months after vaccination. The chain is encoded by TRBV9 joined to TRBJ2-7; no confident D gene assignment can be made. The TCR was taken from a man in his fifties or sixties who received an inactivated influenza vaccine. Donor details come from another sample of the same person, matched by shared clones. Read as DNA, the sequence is TGTGCCAGCAGCGTAGCGGCCATAGGGGAGCAGTACTTC. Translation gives CASSVAAIGEQYF.